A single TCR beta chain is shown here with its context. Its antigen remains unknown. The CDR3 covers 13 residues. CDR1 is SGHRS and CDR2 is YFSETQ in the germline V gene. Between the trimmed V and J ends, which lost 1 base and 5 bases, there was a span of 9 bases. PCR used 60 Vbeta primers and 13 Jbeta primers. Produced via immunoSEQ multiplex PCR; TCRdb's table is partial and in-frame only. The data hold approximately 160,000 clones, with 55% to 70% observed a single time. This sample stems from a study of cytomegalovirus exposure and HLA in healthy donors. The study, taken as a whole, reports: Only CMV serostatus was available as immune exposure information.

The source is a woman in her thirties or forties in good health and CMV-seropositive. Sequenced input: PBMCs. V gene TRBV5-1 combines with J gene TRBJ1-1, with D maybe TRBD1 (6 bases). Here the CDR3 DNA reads TGCGCCAGCAGCTTGTTACAGGGAACTGAAGCTTTCTTT. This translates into CASSLLQGTEAFF. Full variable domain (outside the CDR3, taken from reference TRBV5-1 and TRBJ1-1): KAGVTQTPRYLIKTRGQQVTLSCSPISGHRSVSWYQQTPGQGLQFLFEYFSETQRNKGNFPGRFSGRQFSNSRSEMNVSTLELGDSALYLCASSLLQGTEAFFGQGTRLTVV.